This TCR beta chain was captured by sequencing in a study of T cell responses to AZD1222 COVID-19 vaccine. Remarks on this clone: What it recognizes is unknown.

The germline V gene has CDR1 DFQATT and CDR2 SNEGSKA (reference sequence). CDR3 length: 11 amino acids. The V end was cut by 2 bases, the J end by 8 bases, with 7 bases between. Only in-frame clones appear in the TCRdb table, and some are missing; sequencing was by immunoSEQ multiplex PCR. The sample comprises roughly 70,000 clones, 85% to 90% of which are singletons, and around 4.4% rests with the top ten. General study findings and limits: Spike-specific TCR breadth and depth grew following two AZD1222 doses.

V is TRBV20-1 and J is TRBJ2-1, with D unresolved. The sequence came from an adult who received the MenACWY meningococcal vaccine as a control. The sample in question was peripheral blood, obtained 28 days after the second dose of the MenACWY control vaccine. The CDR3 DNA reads TGCAGTGCTAGACTTCTAGATGAGCAGTTCTTC. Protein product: CSARLLDEQFF.